This T cell receptor (beta chain) was obtained from a study of T cell responses to AZD1222 COVID-19 vaccine. This CDR3 region has 13 residues. Germline CDR1 reads ENHRY; CDR2 reads SYGVKD. With V trimmed by 7 bases and J by 10 bases, 6 bases remained unmatched. Libraries were prepared by immunoSEQ multiplex PCR; TCRdb keeps only in-frame clonotypes and omits some of them. The table shows about 75,000 clones, with around 86% occurring only once. Whether given at about 4 or about 12 weeks, second doses were pooled. The material sequenced was peripheral blood, taken 28 days after the second AZD1222 dose. The chain joins TRBV10-3 to TRBJ1-6; 8 bases agree with TRBD1. The TCR was taken from an adult who received the AZD1222 COVID-19 vaccine. CDR3 coding DNA: TGTGCCATCACGGAACAGGGGGACTCACCCCTCCACTTT. Translating it yields CAITEQGDSPLHF.